These T cell receptor beta chains were read from a single sample in a study of a mutant IDH1 vaccine in newly diagnosed glioma. Profiled with immunoSEQ multiplex PCR; TCRdb holds only in-frame clones, not every one. In the table there are 60,000 to 75,000 clones, less than 85% of which are singletons. Specimen: PBMCs, collected from a glioma patient treated with radiotherapy, temozolomide or both. Receptors were obtained from a man aged 50 to 60 with glioma. The CDR3 runs from the conserved cysteine through the conserved F or W. The D gene is left open where the match is weak. Not all rows give a size; the values are once, few, many and, for expanded clones, a class.

cdr3_aa cdr3_nt j_call clone_size v_call d_call
CASSPGQGGLTEAFF TGTGCCAGCAGCCCGGGACAGGGGGGACTCACTGAAGCTTTCTTT TRBJ1-1 few TRBV14 TRBD1
CASRINGIAGSYEQYF TGTGCCAGCAGGATAAATGGTATAGCGGGCTCCTACGAGCAGTACTTC TRBJ2-7 . TRBV6-6 TRBD2
CSVEVPPRNIQYF TGCAGCGTTGAAGTCCCCCCACGGAACATTCAGTACTTC TRBJ2-4 . TRBV29-1 .
CSGHRQETQYF TGCAGCGGTCACCGACAAGAGACCCAGTACTTC TRBJ2-5 . TRBV20-1 .
CASSTGTGVSEQYF TGTGCCAGCAGCACCGGGACAGGGGTTTCCGAGCAGTACTTC TRBJ2-7 . TRBV6-6 TRBD1
CASSQLGGPYGYTF TGTGCCAGCAGTCAACTCGGGGGGCCCTATGGCTACACCTTC TRBJ1-2 . TRBV7-2 .
CASSRGTDENEKLFF TGTGCCAGCAGCCGCGGCACAGACGAAAATGAAAAACTGTTTTTT TRBJ1-4 . TRBV5-4 .
CASSPNDPRDGYTF TGTGCCAGCTCACCAAATGACCCGAGGGATGGCTACACCTTC TRBJ1-2 . TRBV18 .
CASRPGPYNEQFF TGTGCCAGCAGACCGGGACCCTACAATGAGCAGTTCTTC TRBJ2-1 . TRBV6-5 .
CASTPRGPPMNTEAFF TGTGCCAGCACCCCCCGGGGGCCTCCGATGAACACTGAAGCTTTCTTT TRBJ1-1 . TRBV4-2 .
CASRSGENNQPQHF TGTGCCAGCAGGTCCGGAGAGAACAATCAGCCCCAGCATTTT TRBJ1-5 . TRBV7-2 .
CASAASGANVLTF TGTGCCAGCGCGGCCTCTGGGGCCAACGTCCTGACTTTC TRBJ2-6 once TRBV7-9 .
CASSLRSTGVQYF TGTGCCAGCAGCTTAAGGTCCACAGGCGTCCAGTACTTC TRBJ2-7 . TRBV13 .
CSVSSPDTQYF TGCAGCGTTAGCTCCCCCGATACGCAGTATTTT TRBJ2-3 . TRBV29-1 .
CASNTQGAGAFF TGTGCCAGCAACACACAGGGCGCGGGAGCTTTCTTT TRBJ1-1 . TRBV7-9 .
CSANTEAFF TGCAGTGCTAACACTGAAGCTTTCTTT TRBJ1-1 . TRBV20-1 .
CASRSGTLSYEQYF TGTGCCAGTAGGTCCGGGACTCTCTCCTACGAGCAGTACTTC TRBJ2-7 . TRBV6-5 .
CASSSGGYRVLEQYF TGTGCCAGCAGCTCGGGGGGGTACCGGGTCCTCGAGCAGTACTTC TRBJ2-7 . TRBV7-9 TRBD2
CASSQGQAYEQYF TGCGCCAGCAGCCAAGGACAGGCCTACGAGCAGTACTTC TRBJ2-7 . TRBV4-3 .
CASSYRGQGTYEQYF TGTGCCAGCAGTTACCGGGGACAGGGCACCTACGAGCAGTACTTC TRBJ2-7 . TRBV6-5 TRBD1
CASSLQGRNQPQHF TGTGCCAGCTCACTTCAGGGACGCAATCAGCCCCAGCATTTT TRBJ1-5 few TRBV18 .
CASSQTHGGEKLFF TGCGCCAGCAGCCAGACCCACGGTGGTGAAAAACTGTTTTTT TRBJ1-4 . TRBV4-3 .
CASSLWDTYNEQFF TGCGCCAGCAGCCTTTGGGACACATACAATGAGCAGTTCTTC TRBJ2-1 . TRBV4-3 .
CASSPRNYGYTF TGTGCCAGCAGCCCCAGGAACTATGGCTACACCTTC TRBJ1-2 once TRBV5-4 .
CASSELSGIGASSGNTIYF TGTGCCAGCAGTGAACTTTCCGGTATAGGCGCAAGCTCTGGAAACACCATATATTTT TRBJ1-3 few TRBV2 .
CASSLSTGAGNTIYF TGTGCCAGCAGTTTATCTACAGGGGCTGGAAACACCATATATTTT TRBJ1-3 . TRBV27 TRBD1
CATRRNSNQPQHF TGTGCCACTCGTCGTAATAGCAATCAGCCCCAGCATTTT TRBJ1-5 once TRBV19 .